One sample yielded the 17 T cell receptor beta chains listed below, sequenced in a study of cytomegalovirus exposure and HLA in healthy donors. PCR employed 60 Vbeta and 13 Jbeta primers. Some clones are missing from TCRdb's copy, which holds only in-frame ones; the method was immunoSEQ multiplex PCR. The sample yields 200,000 to 250,000 clones, 70% to 80% seen once. The source material was PBMCs. These TCRs come from a man between 35 and 55 years old in good health and CMV-seronegative.

V and J are TRBV28 and TRBJ1-2, with a weak D call TRBD1 (5 bases). Germline V gene lookup returns CDR1 MDHEN and CDR2 SYDVKM. The CDR3 is made up of 12 amino acids. Trimming shortened V by 4 bases and J by 8 bases, and 11 bases separated the two germline ends. CDR3 residues: CASSSYRPGYTF. The CDR3 DNA reads TGTGCCAGCAGTTCGTACAGGCCGGGCTACACCTTC.

This chain connects TRBV10-3 to TRBJ1-1, with D uncertain. CDR3 length: 15 residues. The V end was cut by 5 bases, the J end by 1 base, with 14 bases between. Per the germline V gene, CDR1 is ENHRY and CDR2 is SYGVKD. CDR3 DNA: TGTGCCATCAGTCAATACGGGGTTGAGAACACTGAAGCTTTCTTT. This gives the protein CAISQYGVENTEAFF.

The gene calls are TRBV29-1 and TRBJ2-5; no definite D call. V dropped 2 bases and J dropped 5 bases, with 6 bases sitting between them. There are 11 residues in the CDR3. Germline V gene data show CDR1 as SQVTM and CDR2 as ANQGSEA. The CDR3 region has the DNA TGCAGCGTTGAACCCCGGGAGACCCAGTACTTC. Translating gives CSVEPRETQYF.

The V and J genes are TRBV5-3 and TRBJ2-7; 13 bases are a match to TRBD2. TRBV5-3 carries the ORF label, with uncertain function. The CDR3 totals 16 residues. V lost 4 bases and J lost 3; bases outside the gene matches: 7. CDR3 residues: CARSIGLAGALYEQYF. In DNA form, the CDR3 reads TGTGCCAGAAGCATTGGACTAGCGGGGGCCCTCTACGAGCAGTACTTC.

The chain has TRBV18 and TRBJ1-1; D ambiguous. V lost 3 bases and J lost 2, with 10 bases in between. Per germline, CDR1 KGHSH and CDR2 LQKENI. The CDR3 contains 14 residues. The CDR3 spells CASSPTIVNTEAFF. The CDR3, as DNA: TGTGCCAGCTCACCGACAATTGTTAACACTGAAGCTTTCTTT.

The genes are TRBV15 and TRBJ2-3; D might be TRBD2 (6 bases). CDR3 size: 18 residues. Trimming took 0 bases from V and 2 from J, leaving 18 bases between them. CDR1 is LNHNV, CDR2 YYDKDF, per germline (reference sequence). CDR3 nucleotides: TGTGCCACCAGCAGAGATTGGGCCTTCCGGGGGACCACAGATACGCAGTATTTT. Translated, it gives CATSRDWAFRGTTDTQYF.

The chain uses TRBV9 and TRBJ1-5, with 7 bases lining up with TRBD1. CDR1 and CDR2 (germline): SGDLS, YYNGEE. The CDR3 has 13 amino acids. The junction had 7 bases not matched to a gene; V was cut back by 4 bases and J by 9 bases. CDR3 region: CASSTQGKGPQHF. Written as DNA, the CDR3 is TGTGCCAGCAGCACACAGGGGAAGGGGCCCCAGCATTTT.

The J gene is TRBJ1-2, the V gene TRBV2; no firm D call. Trimming took off 7 bases at V and 1 base at J, with 13 bases between the two ends. Germline values: CDR1 SNHLY, CDR2 FYNNEI. This CDR3 is 14 amino acids long. Written as DNA, the CDR3 is TGTGCCAGCAACCTGACACCTTATAACTATGGCTACACCTTC. Translating it yields CASNLTPYNYGYTF.

This clone was recorded only once. The chain joins TRBV7-6 to TRBJ2-1, with 14 positions matching TRBD2. V shed 5 bases and J 6 bases; nucleotides not matched to a gene: 3. From germline, CDR1 is SGHVS and CDR2 FNYEAQ. The CDR3 is 15 amino acids. In nucleotides, the CDR3 is TGTGCCAGCAGCCGGGGACTAGCGGGGGTCAATGAGCAGTTCTTC. Protein sequence: CASSRGLAGVNEQFF.

J is TRBJ1-2 and V is TRBV7-2; no clear D. With 2 bases removed from V and 2 bases from J, the gap between germline ends came to 9 bases. Germline values: CDR1 SGHTA, CDR2 FQGNSA. This CDR3 has 14 amino acids. The CDR3 reads CASSLPTENYGYTF. Written as DNA, the CDR3 is TGTGCCAGCAGCTTACCCACGGAGAACTATGGCTACACCTTC.

V usage is TRBV7-9 and J usage is TRBJ1-4, with D hard to call. The CDR3 consists of 12 residues. Germline V gene sequence: CDR1 SEHNR, CDR2 FQNEAQ (reference sequence). V lost 7 bases to trimming and J lost 10 bases, with 13 bases between them. In DNA form, the CDR3 reads TGTGCCAGCACCGACCTAACGGGAAAACTGTTTTTT. Amino acids: CASTDLTGKLFF.

The V gene is TRBV18, the J gene TRBJ1-5, with 8 nucleotides matching TRBD1. Germline loops: CDR1 KGHSH, CDR2 LQKENI. This CDR3 has 15 amino acids. The V gene end was trimmed by 5 bases and the J gene end by 7 bases; junction bases not matched to a gene: 10. The CDR3 loop is CASSRKGQDLQPQHF. The CDR3 nucleotides read TGTGCCAGCTCAAGAAAGGGACAGGACTTACAGCCCCAGCATTTT.

The chain is built from TRBV6-6 and TRBJ2-3; no clear D gene. The CDR3 runs 13 residues. The V gene's germline CDR1 is MNHNY and CDR2 SVGAGI (reference sequence). Deletions cut 2 bases from V and 4 bases from J, with 7 bases between. CDR3 sequence reads: CASSYGGPDTQYF. The CDR3 coding sequence is TGTGCCAGCAGTTACGGTGGCCCAGATACGCAGTATTTT.

This chain uses TRBV10-3 with TRBJ2-5, with a weak D call TRBD1 (5 bases). Per germline, CDR1 ENHRY and CDR2 SYGVKD. CDR3 size: 14 residues. V dropped 4 bases and J dropped 4 bases, with 13 bases sitting between them. The CDR3 protein is CAISVAGNGETQYF. In DNA, the CDR3 is TGTGCCATCAGTGTCGCAGGGAATGGAGAGACCCAGTACTTC.

The chain couples TRBV4-3 to TRBJ2-5; D perhaps matches TRBD2 (5 bases). CDR1 LGHNA and CDR2 YSLEER come from the germline V gene. This CDR3 has 15 residues. V was shortened by 2 bases and J by 1 base, with 11 bases between the two germline ends. The CDR3 spells CASSQSLATQETQYF. Here the CDR3 DNA reads TGCGCCAGCAGCCAATCCTTAGCGACCCAAGAGACCCAGTACTTC.

This clone came up a few times. The chain joins TRBV7-9 to TRBJ1-1; D might be TRBD1 (6 bases). The V end lost 8 bases, the J end lost 1 base, and 11 bases lay between the germline ends. The germline V gene encodes CDR1 SEHNR and CDR2 FQNEAQ (reference sequence). This CDR3 is built from 13 residues. CDR3 sequence (DNA): TGTGCCAGCGCGAGGGGGAGGAACACTGAAGCTTTCTTT. Its protein is CASARGRNTEAFF.

The chain recombines TRBV5-6 with TRBJ1-2, with D maybe TRBD1 (5 bases). This CDR3 contains 15 residues. Germline V gene data show CDR1 as SGHDT and CDR2 as YYEEEE. V lost 4 bases to trimming and J lost 0 bases, with 13 bases between them. As DNA, the CDR3 is TGTGCCAGCAGCCCCAGGGTCAGGGCTAACTATGGCTACACCTTC. Its translation: CASSPRVRANYGYTF.